This T cell receptor (beta chain) was found in a study of post-analysis software for immune sequencing data. Overall study findings and caveats: Batch-mates among the samples co-clustered strongly by F measure. When patients were compared with controls, 4 or 5 TRBV segments were more frequent, TRBV5-6, TRBV5-1 and TRBV20-1 among them. The study found significantly lower normalized Chao1 diversity in multiple sclerosis patients than in controls.

The germline V gene encodes CDR1 MGHRA and CDR2 YSYEKL. The CDR3 covers 13 residues. Unique molecular identifiers were present in the TCR beta cDNA libraries. From around 1 to 9.1 million T cells, 500,000 or so cDNA molecules were obtained. TCRdb analysed the PCR reads with MiXCR anew, one entry per CDR3 protein. This table has around 710,000 distinct CDR3 sequences, around 46% appearing once. A note on this clonotype: As yet, its antigen is unknown. A read error may produce the germline difference seen at one junction end.

The receptor comes from a girl under 18 with multiple sclerosis. The specimen was blood. The chain combines TRBV4-1 with TRBJ1-1; TRBD1 matches 7 bases. CDR3 in DNA: TGTGCCAGCAGCCAGGGGGAGGGGATCGGAGCTTTCTTT. Protein: CASSQGEGIGAFF.